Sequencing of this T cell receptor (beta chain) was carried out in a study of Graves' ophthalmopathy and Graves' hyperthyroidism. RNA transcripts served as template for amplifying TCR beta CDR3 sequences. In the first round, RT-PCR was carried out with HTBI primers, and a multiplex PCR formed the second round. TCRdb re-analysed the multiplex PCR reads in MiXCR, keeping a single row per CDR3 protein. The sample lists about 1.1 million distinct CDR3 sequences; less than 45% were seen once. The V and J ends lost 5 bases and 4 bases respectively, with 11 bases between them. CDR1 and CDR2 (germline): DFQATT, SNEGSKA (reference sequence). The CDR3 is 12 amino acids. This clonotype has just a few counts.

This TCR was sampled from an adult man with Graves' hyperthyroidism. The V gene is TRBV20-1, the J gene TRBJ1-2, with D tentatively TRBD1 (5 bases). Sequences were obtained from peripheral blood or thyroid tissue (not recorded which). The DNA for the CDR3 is TGCAGTGCTGCGGACCAGGGCTATGGCTACACCTTC. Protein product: CSAADQGYGYTF.